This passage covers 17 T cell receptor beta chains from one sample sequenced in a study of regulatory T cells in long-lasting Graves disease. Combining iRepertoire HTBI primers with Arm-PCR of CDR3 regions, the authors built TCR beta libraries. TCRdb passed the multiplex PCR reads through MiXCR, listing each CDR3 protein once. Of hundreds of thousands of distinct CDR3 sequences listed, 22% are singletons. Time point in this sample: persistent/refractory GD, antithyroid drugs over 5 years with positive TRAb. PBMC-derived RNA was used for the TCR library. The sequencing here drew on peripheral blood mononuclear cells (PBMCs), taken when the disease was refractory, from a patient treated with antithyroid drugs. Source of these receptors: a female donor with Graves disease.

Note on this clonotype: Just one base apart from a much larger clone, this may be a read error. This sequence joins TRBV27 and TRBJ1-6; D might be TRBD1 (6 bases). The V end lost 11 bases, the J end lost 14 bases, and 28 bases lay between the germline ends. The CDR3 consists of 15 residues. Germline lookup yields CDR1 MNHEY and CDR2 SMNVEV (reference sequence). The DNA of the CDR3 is TGTGCCGGCGGACTCTTCAATACAGGGAGCTTGACCCTCCACTTT. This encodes CAGGLFNTGSLTLHF.

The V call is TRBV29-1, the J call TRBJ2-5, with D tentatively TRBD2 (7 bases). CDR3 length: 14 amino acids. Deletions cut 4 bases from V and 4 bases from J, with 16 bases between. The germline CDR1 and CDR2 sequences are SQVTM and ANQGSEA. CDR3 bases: TGCAGCGTTGTGGGGGGGGCAGGGATAGAGACCCAGTACTTC. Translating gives CSVVGGAGIETQYF.

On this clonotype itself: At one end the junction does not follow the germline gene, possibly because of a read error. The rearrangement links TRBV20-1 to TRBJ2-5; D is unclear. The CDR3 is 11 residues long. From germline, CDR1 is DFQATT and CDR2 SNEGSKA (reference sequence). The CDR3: CSASGQGTQYF. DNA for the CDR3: TGCAGTGCTAGCGGGCAAGGGACCCAGTACTTC.

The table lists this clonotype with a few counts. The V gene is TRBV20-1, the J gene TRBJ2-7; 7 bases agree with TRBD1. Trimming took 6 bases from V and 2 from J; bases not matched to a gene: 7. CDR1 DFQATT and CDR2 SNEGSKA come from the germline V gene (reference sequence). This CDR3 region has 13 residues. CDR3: CSACLDRTYEQYF. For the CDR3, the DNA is TGCAGTGCCTGCCTGGACAGGACCTACGAGCAGTACTTC.

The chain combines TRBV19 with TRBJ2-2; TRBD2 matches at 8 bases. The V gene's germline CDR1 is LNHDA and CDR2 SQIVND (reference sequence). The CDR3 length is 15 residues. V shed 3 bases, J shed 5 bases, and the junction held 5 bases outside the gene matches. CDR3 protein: CASSISGGWTGELFF. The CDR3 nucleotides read TGTGCCAGTAGTATCAGCGGGGGCTGGACCGGGGAGCTGTTTTTT.

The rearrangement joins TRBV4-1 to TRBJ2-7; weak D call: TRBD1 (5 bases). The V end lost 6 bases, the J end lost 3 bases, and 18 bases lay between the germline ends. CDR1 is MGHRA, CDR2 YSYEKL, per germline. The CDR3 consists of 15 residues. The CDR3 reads CASRPPGSSRYEQYF. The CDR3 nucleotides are TGCGCCAGCAGACCGCCAGGGTCGAGTCGCTACGAGCAGTACTTC.

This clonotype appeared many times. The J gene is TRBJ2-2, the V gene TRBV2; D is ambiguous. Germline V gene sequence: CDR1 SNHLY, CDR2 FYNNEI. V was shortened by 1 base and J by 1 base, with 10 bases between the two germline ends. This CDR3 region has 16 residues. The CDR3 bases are TGTGCCAGCAGTGAAGTAGGTCCACAGAACACCGGGGAGCTGTTTTTT. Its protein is CASSEVGPQNTGELFF.

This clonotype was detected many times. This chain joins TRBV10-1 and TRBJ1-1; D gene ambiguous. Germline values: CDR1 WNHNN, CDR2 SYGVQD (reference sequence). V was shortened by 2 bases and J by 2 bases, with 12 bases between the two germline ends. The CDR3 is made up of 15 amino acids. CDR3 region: CASSEPPTANTEAFF. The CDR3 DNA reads TGCGCCAGCAGTGAGCCGCCAACTGCTAACACTGAAGCTTTCTTT.

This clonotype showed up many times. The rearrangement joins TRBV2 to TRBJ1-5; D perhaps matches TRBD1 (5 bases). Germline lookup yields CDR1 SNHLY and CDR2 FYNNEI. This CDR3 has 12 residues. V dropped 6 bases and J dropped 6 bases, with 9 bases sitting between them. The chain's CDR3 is CASSREGQPQHF. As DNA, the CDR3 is TGTGCCAGCAGCAGGGAGGGTCAGCCCCAGCATTTT.

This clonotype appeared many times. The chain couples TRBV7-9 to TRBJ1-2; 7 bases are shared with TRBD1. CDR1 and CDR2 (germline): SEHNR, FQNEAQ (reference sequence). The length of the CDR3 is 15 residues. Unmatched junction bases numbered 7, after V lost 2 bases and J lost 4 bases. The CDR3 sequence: CASSLTDRAVYGYTF. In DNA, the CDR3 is TGTGCCAGCAGCTTAACCGACAGGGCAGTCTATGGCTACACCTTC.

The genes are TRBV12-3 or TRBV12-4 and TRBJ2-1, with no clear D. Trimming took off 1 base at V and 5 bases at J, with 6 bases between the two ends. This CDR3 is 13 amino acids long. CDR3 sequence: CASSLGNNNEQFF. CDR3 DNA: TGTGCCAGCAGTTTAGGGAATAACAATGAGCAGTTCTTC.

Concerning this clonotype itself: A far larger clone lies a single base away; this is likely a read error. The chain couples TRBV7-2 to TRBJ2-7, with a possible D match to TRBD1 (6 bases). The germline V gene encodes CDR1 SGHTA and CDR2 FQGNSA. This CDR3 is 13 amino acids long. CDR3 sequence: CASTRQVLGERYF. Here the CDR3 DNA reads TGTGCCAGCACCCGACAGGTCCTAGGAGAGCGGTACTTC.

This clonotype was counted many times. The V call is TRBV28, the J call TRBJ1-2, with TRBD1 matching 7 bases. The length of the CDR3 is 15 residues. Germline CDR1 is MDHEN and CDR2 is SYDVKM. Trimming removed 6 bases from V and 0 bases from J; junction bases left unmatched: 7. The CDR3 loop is CASRATGSTNYGYTF. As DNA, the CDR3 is TGTGCCAGCAGAGCGACAGGGTCAACTAACTATGGCTACACCTTC.

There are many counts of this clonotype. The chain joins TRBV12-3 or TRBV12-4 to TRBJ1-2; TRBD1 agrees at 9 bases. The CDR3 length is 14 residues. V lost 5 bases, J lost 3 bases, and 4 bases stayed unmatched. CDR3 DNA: TGTGCCAGCAGTCCCCGGGACAGGGACTATGGCTACACCTTC. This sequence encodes CASSPRDRDYGYTF.

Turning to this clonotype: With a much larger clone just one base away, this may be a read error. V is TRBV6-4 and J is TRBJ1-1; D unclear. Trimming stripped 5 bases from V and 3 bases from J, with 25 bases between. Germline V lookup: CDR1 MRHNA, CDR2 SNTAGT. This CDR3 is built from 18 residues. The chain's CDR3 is CASSYPKARIVEDTEAFF. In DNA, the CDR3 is TGTGCCAGCAGTTACCCGAAGGCGCGTATCGTCGAGGACACTGAAGCTTTCTTT.

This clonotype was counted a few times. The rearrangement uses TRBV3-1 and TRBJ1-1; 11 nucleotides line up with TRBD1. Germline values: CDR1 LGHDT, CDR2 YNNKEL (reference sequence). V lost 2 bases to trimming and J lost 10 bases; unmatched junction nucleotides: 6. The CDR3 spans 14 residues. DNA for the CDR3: TGTGCCAGCAGCCAATGGGACAGGGGGAGAGTAGCTTTCTTT. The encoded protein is CASSQWDRGRVAFF.

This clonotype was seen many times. CDR3 region: CASKTQDSGVYEQYF. In DNA form, the CDR3 reads TGTGCCAGCAAAACCCAAGATTCAGGGGTCTACGAGCAGTACTTC. This sequence joins TRBV12-3 or TRBV12-4 and TRBJ2-7; D perhaps matches TRBD1 (6 bases). Trimming shortened V by 7 bases and J by 3 bases, and 19 bases separated the two germline ends. This CDR3 is 15 amino acids long.